This T cell receptor beta chain was identified in a study of T cells in Graves' hyperthyroidism and ophthalmopathy. At least ten counts were recorded for this clonotype. Per the germline V gene, CDR1 is SNHLY and CDR2 is FYNNEI. With 6 bases removed from V and 0 bases from J, the gap between germline ends came to 9 bases. This CDR3 is 15 amino acids long. The investigators amplified TCR beta CDR3 regions from RNA transcripts. Initially, a first-round RT-PCR of the TCR CDR3 employed the HTBI primer set. TCRdb reprocessed the multiplex PCR reads with MiXCR, giving one entry per CDR3 protein. This table holds more than 300,000 distinct CDR3 sequences, roughly 15% found once.

Sequencing used blood. The chain uses TRBV2 and TRBJ1-6; weak D call: TRBD1 (6 bases). The receptor was derived from a woman aged 25 to 39 with Graves' ophthalmopathy. In nucleotides, the CDR3 is TGTGCCAGCAGGGAGGACAGCTCCTATAATTCACCCCTCCACTTT. Protein product: CASREDSSYNSPLHF.